Presented here are 32 T cell receptor beta chains from one specimen sequenced in a study of neurological immune-mediated disorders. From the 5' RACE reads, TCRdb called clonotypes with MiXCR, one entry per CDR3 protein. The sample comprises tens of thousands of distinct CDR3 sequences, roughly 13% of which are singletons, and 9% rests with the top ten. Time point meaning: longitudinal time-point 3. Specimen: PBMCs. These receptors were taken from a male donor with HTLV-1-associated myelopathy (HAM/TSP).

Many counts were recorded for this clonotype. The chain recombines TRBV5-5 with TRBJ2-5; D remains ambiguous. This CDR3 is built from 15 residues. Trimming took off 0 bases at V and 2 bases at J, with 11 bases between the two ends. Germline assignment: CDR1 SGHKS and CDR2 YYEKEE (reference sequence). The CDR3 is CASSLGYGPQETQYF. The DNA for the CDR3 is TGTGCCAGCAGCTTGGGATACGGACCGCAAGAGACCCAGTACTTC. Full variable domain (outside the CDR3, taken from reference TRBV5-5 and TRBJ2-5): DAGVTQSPTHLIKTRGQQVTLRCSPISGHKSVSWYQQVLGQGPQFIFQYYEKEERGRGNFPDRFSARQFPNYSSELNVNALLLGDSALYLCASSLGYGPQETQYFGPGTRLLVL.

This clonotype has at least ten counts. The V and J genes are TRBV7-2 and TRBJ1-4, with D possibly being TRBD1 (6 bases). Germline assignment: CDR1 SGHTA and CDR2 FQGNSA. V was trimmed by 5 bases and J by 7 bases, leaving 20 bases between them. This CDR3 has 16 residues. The CDR3 spells CASSTSGGQGREKLFF. The CDR3 DNA is TGTGCCAGCAGCACATCCGGGGGGCAGGGTCGTGAAAAACTGTTTTTT.

The sample holds many counts of this clonotype. The rearrangement joins TRBV6-2 or TRBV6-3 to TRBJ2-6; TRBD1 might be the D (5 bases). The CDR3 covers 15 residues. The V gene's germline CDR1 is MNHEY and CDR2 SVGEGT. With 4 bases removed from V and 4 bases from J, the gap between germline ends came to 11 bases. CDR3 protein: CASSFSGSGANVLTF. CDR3 nucleotide sequence: TGTGCCAGCAGTTTCTCAGGGTCCGGGGCCAACGTCCTGACTTTC.

This clonotype appeared many times. The V gene is TRBV20-1, the J gene TRBJ1-4; 9 bases map to TRBD1. J was trimmed by 14 bases and V by 6 bases; bases with no gene match: 19. Looked up from germline, CDR1 is DFQATT and CDR2 is SNEGSKA (reference sequence). CDR3 length: 15 residues. The CDR3 sequence: CSATRTGDNPESLFF. The DNA of the CDR3 is TGCAGTGCCACACGGACAGGGGACAACCCAGAAAGTCTGTTTTTT.

This clonotype was observed many times. The rearrangement uses TRBV5-1 and TRBJ1-1; possible D gene TRBD1, 6 bases. Trimming cost V 3 bases and J 4 bases, with 10 bases left between them. Germline lookup yields CDR1 SGHRS and CDR2 YFSETQ. CDR3 length: 13 amino acids. The CDR3, as DNA: TGCGCCAGCAGCTACGCAGGGGCCACTGAAGCTTTCTTT. This gives the protein CASSYAGATEAFF. The full variable domain, in which reference TRBV5-1 and TRBJ1-1 provide the parts outside the CDR3, is KAGVTQTPRYLIKTRGQQVTLSCSPISGHRSVSWYQQTPGQGLQFLFEYFSETQRNKGNFPGRFSGRQFSNSRSEMNVSTLELGDSALYLCASSYAGATEAFFGQGTRLTVV.

The gene calls are TRBV19 and TRBJ2-6; no reliable D call. The CDR3 has 14 residues. With 6 bases removed from V and 0 bases from J, the gap between germline ends came to 6 bases. CDR1 and CDR2 (germline): LNHDA, SQIVND (reference sequence). CDR3 sequence (DNA): TGTGCCAGTAGACAACTCTCTGGGGCCAACGTCCTGACTTTC. The encoded protein is CASRQLSGANVLTF.

This clonotype has at least ten counts. The chain links TRBV7-2 to TRBJ2-1, with D hard to call. Germline V CDR1 and CDR2: SGHTA, FQGNSA. Deletions cut 0 bases from V and 4 bases from J, with 10 bases between. The CDR3 is 15 residues long. The CDR3 DNA reads TGTGCCAGCAGCTTAGCCCCTCAGAAATACAATGAGCAGTTCTTC. Translating gives CASSLAPQKYNEQFF.

The table lists this clonotype with many counts. The rearrangement uses TRBV10-3 and TRBJ2-5, with TRBD2 as a possible D gene (6 bases). The germline V and J ends were trimmed by 8 bases and 2 bases, with 12 bases remaining between them. CDR3 length equals 13 residues. Germline CDR1 is ENHRY and CDR2 is SYGVKD. The CDR3 here is CAISGTSQETQYF. The CDR3 DNA sequence: TGTGCCATCTCAGGGACTTCTCAAGAGACCCAGTACTTC.

This clonotype was seen many times. The chain uses TRBV10-3 and TRBJ1-1; D is perhaps TRBD1 (6 bases). This CDR3 comprises 13 residues. Between the trimmed V and J ends, which lost 6 bases and 5 bases, there was a span of 13 bases. Looked up from germline, CDR1 is ENHRY and CDR2 is SYGVKD. The CDR3 is CAIRAGDETEAFF. The CDR3 coding sequence is TGTGCCATCAGAGCAGGGGACGAAACTGAAGCTTTCTTT.

The gene calls are TRBV7-2 and TRBJ1-2, with 7 bases fitting TRBD1. The junction had 10 bases not matched to a gene; V was cut back by 1 base and J by 2 bases. CDR1 is SGHTA, CDR2 FQGNSA, per germline. This CDR3 is built from 17 residues. The CDR3 DNA reads TGTGCCAGCAGCTTAGGAGGCAGGGGGACCCACAACTATGGCTACACCTTC. This encodes CASSLGGRGTHNYGYTF.

This clonotype showed up many times. This chain joins TRBV7-8 and TRBJ2-7; D may be TRBD1 or TRBD2 (5 bases each). This CDR3 has 12 residues. The germline V gene encodes CDR1 SGHVS and CDR2 FQNEAQ. Trimming removed 8 bases from V and 6 bases from J, with 14 bases in between. CDR3 amino acids: CASRDGPGEQYF. The DNA of the CDR3 is TGTGCCAGCCGGGACGGTCCGGGCGAGCAGTACTTC.

The V gene is TRBV7-6, the J gene TRBJ1-1, with D uncertain. The CDR3 contains 13 residues. Trimming removed 5 bases from V and 0 bases from J, with 7 bases in between. From germline, CDR1 is SGHVS and CDR2 FNYEAQ. As DNA, the CDR3 is TGTGCCAGCAGCGCAGATCTGAACACTGAAGCTTTCTTT. Protein product: CASSADLNTEAFF.

There are many counts of this clonotype. The gene calls are TRBV4-1 and TRBJ2-2, with D possibly being TRBD2 (5 bases). Germline V gene data show CDR1 as MGHRA and CDR2 as YSYEKL. The ends were cut back, 3 bases at V and 1 base at J, with 12 bases in the middle. CDR3 length: 16 amino acids. DNA of the CDR3: TGCGCCAGCAGCCAGGAGGTCCTACGGAACACCGGGGAGCTGTTTTTT. This codes for CASSQEVLRNTGELFF.

This clonotype turned up a few times. The rearrangement joins TRBV18 to TRBJ2-7; no clear D gene. The germline CDR1 and CDR2 sequences are KGHSH and LQKENI. Trimming left V 3 bases short and J 0 bases short, with 12 bases between. CDR3 length: 15 residues. The CDR3 here is CASSPLDTYSYEQYF. Here the CDR3 DNA reads TGTGCCAGCTCACCGTTAGACACCTACTCCTACGAGCAGTACTTC.

Comments on this clonotype: Relative to the germline gene, one junction end is altered; a read error may explain this. V gene TRBV20-1 combines with J gene TRBJ2-1; D is undetermined. The CDR3 loop spans 13 amino acids. Germline V gene sequence: CDR1 DFQATT, CDR2 SNEGSKA (reference sequence). This chain's CDR3 is CSAREHRSNGQFF. The CDR3 bases are TGCAGTGCTAGAGAGCACAGATCCAATGGGCAGTTCTTC.

V is TRBV20-1 and J is TRBJ2-7; D is perhaps TRBD2 (7 bases). In germline, CDR1 is DFQATT, CDR2 SNEGSKA (reference sequence). There are 13 residues in the CDR3. V was pared by 2 bases and J by 4 bases, with 12 bases between. DNA for the CDR3: TGCAGTGCTAGAAGGGGGGGGGCGTACGAGCAGTACTTC. It yields the protein CSARRGGAYEQYF.

As concerns this clonotype: Its ends do not fully match the called genes, so a read error is possible. The chain uses TRBV12-3 or TRBV12-4 and TRBJ1-1; maybe TRBD1 (5 bases). The CDR3 loop spans 15 amino acids. CDR3 sequence: CASSLVGALNAEAYF. The DNA for the CDR3 is TGTGCCAGCAGTTTAGTTGGGGCCCTGAACGCTGAAGCTTACTTT.

This clonotype has at least ten counts. The chain carries TRBV4-3 and TRBJ2-5; TRBD2 might be the D (5 bases). Germline CDR1 LGHNA, CDR2 YSLEER. The CDR3 extends over 13 amino acids. Trimming removed 0 bases at V and 3 bases at J, with 5 bases between. The CDR3 region has the DNA TGCGCCAGCAGCCAAGAAGCGGAAGAGACCCAGTACTTC. Translated, it gives CASSQEAEETQYF.

This clonotype was counted at least ten times. The chain is built from TRBV10-2 and TRBJ2-1; D gene unclear. The CDR3 runs to 14 residues. Germline CDR1 WSHSY, CDR2 SAAADI. V shed 10 bases and J shed 2 bases, with 15 bases lying between them. This CDR3 is CATSVVQTYNEQFF. The CDR3 nucleotides read TGCGCCACCTCAGTCGTACAAACCTACAATGAGCAGTTCTTC.

The genes are TRBV7-6 and TRBJ2-6; TRBD1 or TRBD2 may be the D gene (5 bases each). Germline V lookup: CDR1 SGHVS, CDR2 FNYEAQ. This CDR3 spans 14 amino acids. Between the trimmed V and J ends, which lost 8 bases and 1 base, there was a span of 9 bases. CDR3 in DNA: TGTGCCAGCTCGGGGCTATCTGGGGCCAACGTCCTGACTTTC. It yields the protein CASSGLSGANVLTF. The whole variable domain, filled in from reference TRBV7-6 and TRBJ2-6, reads GAGVSQSPRYKVTKRGQDVALRCDPISGHVSLYWYRQALGQGPEFLTYFNYEAQQDKSGLPNDRFSAERPEGSISTLTIQRTEQRDSAMYRCASSGLSGANVLTFGAGSRLTVL.

This clonotype was picked up many times. Here the CDR3 reads CATQGVITEAFF. CDR3 DNA sequence: TGTGCCACACAGGGGGTGATCACTGAAGCTTTCTTT. The V gene is TRBV10-3, the J gene TRBJ1-1, with 8 nucleotides matching TRBD1. Trimming at V came to 10 bases and at J to 4 bases, leaving 5 bases not matched to a gene. The germline V gene encodes CDR1 ENHRY and CDR2 SYGVKD. The CDR3 length is 12 residues.

The table lists this clonotype with a few counts. The chain uses TRBV18 and TRBJ2-3, with D possibly TRBD2 on 5 matching bases. CDR1 is KGHSH and CDR2 is LQKENI in the germline V gene. CDR3 length: 15 residues. The germline V and J ends were trimmed by 0 bases and 1 base, with 8 bases remaining between them. CDR3 nucleotides: TGTGCCAGCTCACCACCGAGGGCCGGCACAGATACGCAGTATTTT. Its translation: CASSPPRAGTDTQYF.

This clonotype was seen ten or more times. This chain joins TRBV10-3 and TRBJ2-1, with 7 bases matching TRBD1. Germline trimming cut 3 bases from V and 6 bases from J; bases unmatched to any gene: 5. The CDR3 extends over 14 amino acids. The germline CDR1 and CDR2 sequences are ENHRY and SYGVKD. CDR3 sequence reads: CAISETGVGNEQFF. In DNA, the CDR3 is TGTGCCATCAGTGAAACAGGGGTTGGCAATGAGCAGTTCTTC.

This clonotype was seen many times. CDR3 in amino acids: CASSPWDRGFTGELFF. The CDR3 nucleotides read TGTGCCAGCAGCCCATGGGACAGGGGATTCACCGGGGAGCTGTTTTTT. The genes are TRBV9 and TRBJ2-2, with TRBD1 matching 10 bases. The CDR3 has 16 amino acids. The V and J ends lost 4 bases and 4 bases, in that order; junction bases with no gene match: 7. Germline V gene lookup returns CDR1 SGDLS and CDR2 YYNGEE.

In its sample, this clonotype was seen many times. The CDR3 protein is CASSFLDSDEKLFF. CDR3 in DNA: TGTGCCAGCAGTTTTCTGGACAGTGACGAAAAACTGTTTTTT. The genes are TRBV12-3 or TRBV12-4 and TRBJ1-4; D is perhaps TRBD1 (6 bases). CDR3 length equals 14 residues. The V end lost 3 bases, the J end lost 8 bases, and 13 bases lay between the germline ends.

This clonotype was recorded many times. The chain employs TRBV7-8 and TRBJ2-1, with 8 bases lining up with TRBD2. The CDR3 has 15 amino acids. Germline V gene data show CDR1 as SGHVS and CDR2 as FQNEAQ. The ends lost 3 bases at V and 8 bases at J; junction bases unmatched: 9. CDR3 protein: CASSLRGFGRDEQFF. In nucleotides, the CDR3 is TGTGCCAGCAGCTTGCGGGGGTTCGGGAGGGATGAGCAGTTCTTC. Full variable domain (remainder filled in from reference TRBV7-8 and TRBJ2-1): GAGVSQSPRYKVAKRGQDVALRCDPISGHVSLFWYQQALGQGPEFLTYFQNEAQLDKSGLPSDRFFAERPEGSVSTLKIQRTQQEDSAVYLCASSLRGFGRDEQFFGPGTRLTVL.

This clonotype was counted a single time. J is TRBJ2-1 and V is TRBV9; D unclear. V lost 8 bases to trimming and J lost 6 bases, with 12 bases between them. There are 12 residues in the CDR3. Looked up from germline, CDR1 is SGDLS and CDR2 is YYNGEE. The CDR3 protein is CARSPFVNEQFF. In nucleotides, the CDR3 is TGTGCCAGATCGCCCTTTGTCAATGAGCAGTTCTTC.

This clonotype was seen many times. The CDR3 loop is CSVGSPRDRGDTEAFF. The CDR3 bases are TGCAGCGTCGGATCTCCGCGGGACAGGGGGGATACTGAAGCTTTCTTT. The rearrangement uses TRBV29-1 and TRBJ1-1; TRBD1 matches at 11 bases. The germline CDR1 and CDR2 sequences are SQVTM and ANQGSEA. This CDR3 is built from 16 residues. V trimming: 6 bases; J trimming: 5 bases; junction bases outside the gene matches: 14.

The gene calls are TRBV7-9 and TRBJ1-2; perhaps TRBD1 as D (5 bases). This CDR3 comprises 15 residues. Trimming shortened V by 3 bases and J by 7 bases, and 18 bases separated the two germline ends. Germline V lookup: CDR1 SEHNR, CDR2 FQNEAQ (reference sequence). CDR3 bases: TGTGCCAGCAGCTTCCGGGACTTGGCTTTGCCTGGCTACACCTTC. It translates to CASSFRDLALPGYTF.

At least ten counts were recorded for this clonotype. This sequence joins TRBV5-1 and TRBJ1-2, with no clear D. This CDR3 is 13 amino acids long. V lost 3 bases, J lost 5 bases, and 11 bases lay in between. In germline, CDR1 is SGHRS, CDR2 YFSETQ. CDR3 amino acids: CASSSPGTYGYTF. Written as DNA, the CDR3 is TGCGCCAGCAGCTCACCGGGAACTTATGGCTACACCTTC.

This clonotype appeared many times. V is TRBV24-1 and J is TRBJ1-5, with a tentative D call TRBD1 (5 bases). Germline V CDR1 and CDR2: KGHDR, SFDVKD. Trimming took 5 bases from V and 6 from J, leaving 13 bases between them. The CDR3 covers 14 residues. As DNA, the CDR3 is TGTGCCACCAGTGCGGCAGGGAAGACTCAGCCCCAGCATTTT. It translates to CATSAAGKTQPQHF.

In its sample, this clonotype was seen many times. The chain recombines TRBV28 with TRBJ1-2, with TRBD1 matching over 12 bases. With 7 bases clipped from V and 7 bases from J, the junction kept 10 bases outside the gene matches. The CDR3 has 15 residues. Germline V gene lookup returns CDR1 MDHEN and CDR2 SYDVKM. This CDR3 reads CASTQMGQGASGYTF. DNA for the CDR3: TGTGCCAGCACCCAGATGGGACAGGGGGCGTCTGGCTACACCTTC.